This T cell receptor beta chain was found in a study of cytomegalovirus exposure and HLA in healthy donors. Study as a whole: The 100 million to 120 million unique TCR beta sequences, from about 179 million T cells, were found by an earlier analysis. Overall study findings and caveats: Data from an earlier analysis indicated that most TCR beta V segments were productive either about 87% or about 30% of the time.

This clone was found a few times. What it binds is unknown. The PCR contained 60 Vbeta and 13 Jbeta primers. The protocol was immunoSEQ multiplex PCR, while the TCRdb copy is restricted to in-frame clones and leaves out a portion. The sample consists of about 180,000 clones, roughly 87% of them appearing once. This CDR3 has 19 amino acids. The V gene end was trimmed by 4 bases and the J gene end by 1 base; junction bases not matched to a gene: 16. Germline CDR1 SGHNT, CDR2 YYREEE (reference sequence). Nominal health characterized the donors when sampled, though unrecorded immune exposures were likely. This TCR came from a woman aged 45-60 years in good health and CMV-seronegative. The chain has TRBV5-4 and TRBJ2-2; TRBD1 aligns across 7 bases. The sample consisted of PBMCs. CDR3 nucleotide sequence: TGTGCCAGCAGCCGTACCTTCGGACAGGCTAGGTTGAACACCGGGGAGCTGTTTTTT. It encodes CASSRTFGQARLNTGELFF.